The following is a T cell receptor beta chain sequence with its context. The source of the sample is a study of blood T cell repertoires in COVID-19. Study summary: The study drew acute and convalescent COVID-19 samples from the United States, Italy and Spain. T cells, B-cell-depleted T cells, or PBMCs provided the cDNA or gDNA that served as material.

Trimming left V 1 base short and J 6 bases short, with 12 bases between. Germline V gene lookup returns CDR1 KGHSH and CDR2 LQKENI. The CDR3 consists of 15 residues. In the original analysis: Amplified reference gene primers provided the basis for estimating nucleated cell counts. Data came from immunoSEQ multiplex PCR; TCRdb stores just in-frame clones and leaves some out. V and J calls and clone size are given by that table; D and trimming were obtained from the DNA. The sample holds about 250,000 clones, roughly 80% seen once. This chain uses TRBV18 with TRBJ2-2, with D possibly matching TRBD1 (6 bases). This receptor was obtained from an elderly woman with active or convalescent COVID-19. Material for sequencing was peripheral blood. For the CDR3, the DNA is TGTGCCAGCTCACCACAAAGGGGGAGCCCCGGGGAGCTGTTTTTT. Translating gives CASSPQRGSPGELFF.